The 2 T cell receptor beta chains listed next were all sequenced from one sample in a study of T cell changes during pregnancy in multiple sclerosis. The protocol was immunoSEQ multiplex PCR, while the TCRdb copy is restricted to in-frame clones and leaves out a portion. The data show tens of thousands of clones, 93% seen once. This specimen was peripheral blood, taken in the second trimester of pregnancy. Source of these receptors: a female donor with multiple sclerosis, enrolled in a pregnancy study.

The chain has TRBV6-6 and TRBJ1-1; unclear D gene. Deletions cut 6 bases from V and 0 bases from J, with 5 bases between. Germline CDR1 MNHNY, CDR2 SVGAGI (reference sequence). This CDR3 has 12 amino acids. CDR3 DNA sequence: TGTGCCAGCAGCCAAATGAACACTGAAGCTTTCTTT. This sequence encodes CASSQMNTEAFF.

This chain uses TRBV5-1 with TRBJ1-1; TRBD1 is a possible D gene (5 bases). CDR1 SGHRS and CDR2 YFSETQ come from the germline V gene. V lost 4 bases and J 4 bases, leaving 14 bases between the germline ends. The CDR3 covers 14 residues. This CDR3 reads CASSDSKGSTEAFF. For the CDR3, the DNA is TGCGCCAGCAGCGATAGCAAGGGGTCCACTGAAGCTTTCTTT.